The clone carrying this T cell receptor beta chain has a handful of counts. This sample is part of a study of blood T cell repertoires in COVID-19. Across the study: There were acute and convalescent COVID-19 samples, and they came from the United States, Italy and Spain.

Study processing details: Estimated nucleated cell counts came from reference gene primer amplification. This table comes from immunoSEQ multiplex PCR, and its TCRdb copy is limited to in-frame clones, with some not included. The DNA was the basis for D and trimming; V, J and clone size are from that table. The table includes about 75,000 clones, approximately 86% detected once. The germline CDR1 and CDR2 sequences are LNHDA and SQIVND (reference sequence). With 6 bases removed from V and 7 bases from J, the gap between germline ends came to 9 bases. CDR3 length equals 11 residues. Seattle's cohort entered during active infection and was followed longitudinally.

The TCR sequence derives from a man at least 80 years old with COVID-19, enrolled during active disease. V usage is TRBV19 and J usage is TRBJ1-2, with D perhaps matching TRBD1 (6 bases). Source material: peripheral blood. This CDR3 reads CASRGDTGYTF. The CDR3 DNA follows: TGTGCCAGTAGAGGGGACACTGGCTACACCTTC. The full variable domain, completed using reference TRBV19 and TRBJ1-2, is DGGITQSPKYLFRKEGQNVTLSCEQNLNHDAMYWYRQDPGQGLRLIYYSQIVNDFQKGDIAEGYSVSREKKESFPLTVTSAQKNPTAFYLCASRGDTGYTFGSGTRLTVV.